This T cell receptor (beta chain) was observed in a study of blood T cell repertoires in COVID-19. Study-wide background: Researchers got acute and convalescent COVID-19 samples from the United States, Italy and Spain. In each case, the material was cDNA or gDNA derived from T cells, B-cell-depleted T cells, or PBMCs.

The protocol was immunoSEQ multiplex PCR, while the TCRdb copy is restricted to in-frame clones and leaves out a portion. Of under 300,000 clones listed, 81% are singletons. The CDR3 is made up of 17 amino acids. CDR1 and CDR2 from the germline V gene are SGHKS and YYEKEE (reference sequence). The J segment lost 0 bases and the V segment lost 5 bases, leaving 13 bases of the junction unmatched. Sequences were obtained from peripheral blood. The origin of this receptor is a woman aged 60-70 years with active or convalescent COVID-19. The rearrangement links TRBV5-5 to TRBJ2-7; 8 nucleotides line up with TRBD2. CDR3 protein: CASSPSGGGAYSYEQYF. The CDR3 nucleotides are TGTGCCAGCAGTCCCAGCGGGGGAGGGGCCTACTCCTACGAGCAGTACTTC.